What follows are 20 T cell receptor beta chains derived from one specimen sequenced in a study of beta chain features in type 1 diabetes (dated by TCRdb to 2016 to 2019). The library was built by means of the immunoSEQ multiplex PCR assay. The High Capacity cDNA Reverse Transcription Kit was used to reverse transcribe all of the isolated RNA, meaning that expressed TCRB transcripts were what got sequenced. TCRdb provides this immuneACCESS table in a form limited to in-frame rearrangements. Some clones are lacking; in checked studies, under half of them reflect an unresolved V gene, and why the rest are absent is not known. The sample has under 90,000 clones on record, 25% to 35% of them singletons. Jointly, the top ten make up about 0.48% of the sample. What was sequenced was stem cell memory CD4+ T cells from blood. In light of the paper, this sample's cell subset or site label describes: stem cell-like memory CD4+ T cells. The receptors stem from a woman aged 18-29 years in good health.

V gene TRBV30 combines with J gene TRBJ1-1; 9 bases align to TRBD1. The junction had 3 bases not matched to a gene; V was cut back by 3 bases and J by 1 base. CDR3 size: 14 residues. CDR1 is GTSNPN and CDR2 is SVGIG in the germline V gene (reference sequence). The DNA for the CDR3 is TGTGCCTGGAGGACACAGGGGGCGAACACTGAAGCTTTCTTT. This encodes CAWRTQGANTEAFF.

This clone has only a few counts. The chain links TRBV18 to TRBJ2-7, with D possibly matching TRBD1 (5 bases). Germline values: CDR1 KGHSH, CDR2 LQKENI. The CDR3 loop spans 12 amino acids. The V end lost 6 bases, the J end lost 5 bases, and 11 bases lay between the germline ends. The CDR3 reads CASSWVQDEQYF. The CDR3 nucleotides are TGTGCCAGCTCTTGGGTACAGGACGAGCAGTACTTC.

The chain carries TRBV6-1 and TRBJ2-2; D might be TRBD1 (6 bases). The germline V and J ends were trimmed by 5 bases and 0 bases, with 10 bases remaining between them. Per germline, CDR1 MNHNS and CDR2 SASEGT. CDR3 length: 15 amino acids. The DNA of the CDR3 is TGTGCCAGCAGTTGGGACACCTCGAACACCGGGGAGCTGTTTTTT. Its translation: CASSWDTSNTGELFF.

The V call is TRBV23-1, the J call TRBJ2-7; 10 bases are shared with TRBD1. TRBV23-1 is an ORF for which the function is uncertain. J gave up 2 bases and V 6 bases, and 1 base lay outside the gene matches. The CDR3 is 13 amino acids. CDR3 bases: TGCGCCAGCAGAGGACAGGGGGCCTACGAGCAGTACTTC. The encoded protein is CASRGQGAYEQYF.

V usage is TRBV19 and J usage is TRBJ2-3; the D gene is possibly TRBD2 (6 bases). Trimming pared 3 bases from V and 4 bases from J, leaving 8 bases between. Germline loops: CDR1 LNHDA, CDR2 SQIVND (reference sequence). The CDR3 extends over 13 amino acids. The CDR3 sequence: CASSIGEADTQYF. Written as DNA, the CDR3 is TGTGCCAGTAGTATTGGGGAGGCAGATACGCAGTATTTT.

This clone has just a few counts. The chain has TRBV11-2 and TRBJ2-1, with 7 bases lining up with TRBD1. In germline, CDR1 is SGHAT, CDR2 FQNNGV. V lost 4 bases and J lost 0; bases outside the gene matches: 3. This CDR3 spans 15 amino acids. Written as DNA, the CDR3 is TGTGCCAGCAGCTACAGGGGCGACTCCTACAATGAGCAGTTCTTC. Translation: CASSYRGDSYNEQFF.

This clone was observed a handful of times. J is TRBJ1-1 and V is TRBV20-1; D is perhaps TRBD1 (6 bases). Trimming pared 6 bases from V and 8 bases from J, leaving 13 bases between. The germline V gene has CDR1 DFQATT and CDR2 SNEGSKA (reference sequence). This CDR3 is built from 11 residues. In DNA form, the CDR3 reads TGCAGTGCCAGGGGCAGAGAAGAAGCTTTCTTT. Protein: CSARGREEAFF.

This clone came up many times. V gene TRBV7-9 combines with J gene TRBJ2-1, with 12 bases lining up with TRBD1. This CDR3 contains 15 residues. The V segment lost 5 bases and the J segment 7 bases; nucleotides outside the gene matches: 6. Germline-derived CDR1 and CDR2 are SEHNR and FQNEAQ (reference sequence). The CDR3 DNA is TGTGCCAGCAGCCCGGGGACAGGGGGCATGAATGAGCAGTTCTTC. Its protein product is CASSPGTGGMNEQFF.

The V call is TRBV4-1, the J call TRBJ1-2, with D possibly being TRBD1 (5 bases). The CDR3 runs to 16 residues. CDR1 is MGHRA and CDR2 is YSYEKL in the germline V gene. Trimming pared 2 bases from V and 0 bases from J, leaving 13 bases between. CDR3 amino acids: CASSQPTRQPNYGYTF. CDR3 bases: TGCGCCAGCAGCCAACCAACCCGACAGCCTAACTATGGCTACACCTTC.

CDR3 nucleotides: TGCGCCAGCAGCTTGGCGCTAGCGGGAGTTGAGACCCAGTACTTC. It specifies CASSLALAGVETQYF. This chain joins TRBV5-1 and TRBJ2-5, with 10 bases that match TRBD2. CDR1 is SGHRS and CDR2 is YFSETQ in the germline V gene. Losses at the gene ends were 0 bases for V and 5 bases for J; bases not matched to a gene: 4. The CDR3 runs to 15 residues.

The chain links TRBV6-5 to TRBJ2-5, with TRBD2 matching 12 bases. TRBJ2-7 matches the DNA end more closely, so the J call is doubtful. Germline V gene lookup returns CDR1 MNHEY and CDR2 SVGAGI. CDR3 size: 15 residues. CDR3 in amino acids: CASSSPGTSGYEQYF. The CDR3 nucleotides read TGTGCCAGCAGCTCCCCCGGGACTAGCGGGTACGAGCAGTACTTC.

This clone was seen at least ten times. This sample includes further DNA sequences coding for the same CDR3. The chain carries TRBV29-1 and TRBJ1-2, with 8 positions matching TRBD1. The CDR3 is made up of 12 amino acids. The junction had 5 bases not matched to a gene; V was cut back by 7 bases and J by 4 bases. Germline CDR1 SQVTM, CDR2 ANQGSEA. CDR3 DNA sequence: TGCAGCGCCGTTGGACAGGGCTATGGCTACACCTTC. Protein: CSAVGQGYGYTF.

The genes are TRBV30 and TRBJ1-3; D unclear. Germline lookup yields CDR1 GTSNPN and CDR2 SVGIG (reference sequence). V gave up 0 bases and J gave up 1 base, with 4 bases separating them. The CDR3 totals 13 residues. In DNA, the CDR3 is TGTGCCTGGAGTGTTCGGTCTGGAAACACCATATATTTT. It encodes CAWSVRSGNTIYF.

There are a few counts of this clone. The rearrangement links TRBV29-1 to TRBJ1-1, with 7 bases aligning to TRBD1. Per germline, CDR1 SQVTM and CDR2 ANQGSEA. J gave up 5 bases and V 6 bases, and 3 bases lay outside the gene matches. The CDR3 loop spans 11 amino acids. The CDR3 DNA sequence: TGCAGCGTACAGGGGAGTACTGAAGCTTTCTTT. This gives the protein CSVQGSTEAFF. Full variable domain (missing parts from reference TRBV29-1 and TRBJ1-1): SAVISQKPSRDICQRGTSLTIQCQVDSQVTMMFWYRQQPGQSLTLIATANQGSEATYESGFVIDKFPISRPNLTFSTLTVSNMSPEDSSIYLCSVQGSTEAFFGQGTRLTVV.

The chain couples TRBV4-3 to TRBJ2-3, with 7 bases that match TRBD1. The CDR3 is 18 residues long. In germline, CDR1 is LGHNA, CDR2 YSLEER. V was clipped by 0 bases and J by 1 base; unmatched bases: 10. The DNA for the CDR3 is TGCGCCAGCAGCCAAGATCTTCAAGGGGGCAGCCGCACAGATACGCAGTATTTT. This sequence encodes CASSQDLQGGSRTDTQYF.

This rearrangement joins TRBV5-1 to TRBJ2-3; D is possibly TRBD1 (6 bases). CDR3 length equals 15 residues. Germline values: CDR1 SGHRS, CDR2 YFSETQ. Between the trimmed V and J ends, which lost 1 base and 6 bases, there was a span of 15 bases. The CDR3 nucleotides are TGCGCCAGCAGCTTGATGGGGGCTTCAGGCGATACGCAGTATTTT. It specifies CASSLMGASGDTQYF. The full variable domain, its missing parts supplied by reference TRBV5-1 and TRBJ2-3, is KAGVTQTPRYLIKTRGQQVTLSCSPISGHRSVSWYQQTPGQGLQFLFEYFSETQRNKGNFPGRFSGRQFSNSRSEMNVSTLELGDSALYLCASSLMGASGDTQYFGPGTRLTVL.

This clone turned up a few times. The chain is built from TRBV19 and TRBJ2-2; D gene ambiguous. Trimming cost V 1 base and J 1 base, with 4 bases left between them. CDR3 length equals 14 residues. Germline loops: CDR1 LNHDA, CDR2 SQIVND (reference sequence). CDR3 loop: CASSIAGNTGELFF. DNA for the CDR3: TGTGCCAGTAGTATAGCGGGGAACACCGGGGAGCTGTTTTTT.

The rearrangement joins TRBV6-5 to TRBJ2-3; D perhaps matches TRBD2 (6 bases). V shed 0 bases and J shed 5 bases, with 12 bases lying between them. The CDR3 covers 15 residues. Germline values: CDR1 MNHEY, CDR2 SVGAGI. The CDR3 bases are TGTGCCAGCAGTTACTCCCGGGACTCGAAAGATACGCAGTATTTT. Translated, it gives CASSYSRDSKDTQYF.

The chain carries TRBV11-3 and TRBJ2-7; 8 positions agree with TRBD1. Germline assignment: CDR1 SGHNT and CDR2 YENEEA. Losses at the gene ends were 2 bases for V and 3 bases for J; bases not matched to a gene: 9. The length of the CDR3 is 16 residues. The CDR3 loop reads CASSLNSGQGLYEQYF. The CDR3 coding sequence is TGTGCCAGCAGCTTAAATAGCGGACAGGGTCTCTACGAGCAGTACTTC.

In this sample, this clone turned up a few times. This chain's CDR3 is CASSLPQGSSGNTIYF. In DNA form, the CDR3 reads TGTGCCAGCAGCTTACCCCAGGGTTCCTCTGGAAACACCATATATTTT. The rearrangement links TRBV7-9 to TRBJ1-3; D is possibly TRBD1 (5 bases). The V gene lost 2 bases and the J gene lost 0 bases, with 11 bases spanning the gap. CDR1 is SEHNR and CDR2 is FQNEAQ in the germline V gene (reference sequence). This CDR3 has 16 residues. Full variable domain (missing parts from reference TRBV7-9 and TRBJ1-3): DTGVSQNPRHKITKRGQNVTFRCDPISEHNRLYWYRQTLGQGPEFLTYFQNEAQLEKSRLLSDRFSAERPKGSFSTLEIQRTEQGDSAMYLCASSLPQGSSGNTIYFGEGSWLTVV.